The 15 T cell receptor beta chains below all came from one sample that was sequenced in a study of cytomegalovirus exposure and HLA in healthy donors. Both 60 Vbeta primers and 13 Jbeta primers went into the PCR. Assay used: immunoSEQ multiplex PCR; TCRdb lists only in-frame clones, some missing. The sample holds around 100,000 clones, over 65% seen once. The source material was PBMCs. The origin of the receptors is a man aged 35 to 55 in good health and CMV-seronegative.

This chain joins TRBV5-1 and TRBJ1-1; 7 nucleotides align to TRBD1. CDR3 length: 14 amino acids. Germline trimming cut 4 bases from V and 10 bases from J; bases unmatched to any gene: 13. The germline CDR1 and CDR2 sequences are SGHRS and YFSETQ. CDR3 in amino acids: CASSPEPGQRAAFF. The CDR3 coding sequence is TGCGCCAGCAGCCCAGAGCCGGGACAGAGGGCAGCTTTCTTT. Based on the CDR3 plus reference TRBV5-1 and TRBJ1-1, the full variable domain is KAGVTQTPRYLIKTRGQQVTLSCSPISGHRSVSWYQQTPGQGLQFLFEYFSETQRNKGNFPGRFSGRQFSNSRSEMNVSTLELGDSALYLCASSPEPGQRAAFFGQGTRLTVV.

A remark on this clone: The junction differs from germline at one of its ends, possibly a read error. The V and J genes are TRBV7-9 and TRBJ2-7; TRBD1 matches at 10 bases. In germline, CDR1 is SEHNR, CDR2 FQNEAQ (reference sequence). The CDR3 covers 14 residues. CDR3 residues: CSSSRRQGASEQYF. CDR3 sequence (DNA): TGTTCCAGCAGCAGACGACAGGGGGCGAGTGAGCAGTACTTC.

The chain is built from TRBV4-1 and TRBJ1-1, with 8 bases lining up with TRBD1. With 6 bases clipped from V and 4 bases from J, the junction kept 13 bases outside the gene matches. Germline CDR1 and CDR2: MGHRA and YSYEKL. This CDR3 is 16 amino acids long. The CDR3 region has the DNA TGCGCCAGCAGTCTTACGACAGGGGAGATTTTCACTGAAGCTTTCTTT. This codes for CASSLTTGEIFTEAFF.

This clone was observed a few times. The CDR3 loop reads CASSVGSLTGELFF. CDR3 DNA: TGTGCCAGCAGCGTAGGTTCTTTAACCGGGGAGCTGTTTTTT. The chain recombines TRBV9 with TRBJ2-2; D is uncertain. Germline values: CDR1 SGDLS, CDR2 YYNGEE. The ends were cut back, 0 bases at V and 5 bases at J, with 8 bases in the middle. The CDR3 runs 14 residues.

The rearrangement joins TRBV29-1 to TRBJ2-5; TRBD1 matches at 9 bases. Germline V lookup: CDR1 SQVTM, CDR2 ANQGSEA. The J segment lost 2 bases and the V segment lost 7 bases, leaving 5 bases of the junction unmatched. This CDR3 region has 13 residues. CDR3 amino acids: CSAMGTGQETQYF. Here the CDR3 DNA reads TGCAGCGCTATGGGGACAGGGCAAGAGACCCAGTACTTC.

On this clone itself: Other DNA sequences in this sample translate to the same CDR3. The genes are TRBV7-9 and TRBJ1-1, with a tentative D call TRBD1 (5 bases). Germline V lookup: CDR1 SEHNR, CDR2 FQNEAQ (reference sequence). The CDR3 sequence is 13 residues long. Trimming took off 4 bases at V and 1 base at J, with 7 bases between the two ends. This CDR3 is CASSSQENTEAFF. The CDR3 DNA follows: TGTGCCAGCAGCTCACAGGAGAACACTGAAGCTTTCTTT.

This clone was counted between two and nine times. V is TRBV6-1 and J is TRBJ1-1; 8 bases agree with TRBD1. The CDR3 length is 13 residues. Germline V gene lookup returns CDR1 MNHNS and CDR2 SASEGT. V trimming: 8 bases; J trimming: 2 bases; junction bases outside the gene matches: 4. The DNA of the CDR3 is TGTGCCAGCTCGACAGGGGTCAACACTGAAGCTTTCTTT. Its translation is CASSTGVNTEAFF.

The CDR3 region is CASSLSVNTIYF. The CDR3 DNA is TGTGCCAGCAGCTTATCGGTCAACACCATATATTTT. The V gene is TRBV7-8, the J gene TRBJ1-3; D not certain. From germline, CDR1 is SGHVS and CDR2 FQNEAQ. V dropped 2 bases and J dropped 7 bases, with 6 bases sitting between them. The CDR3 totals 12 residues.

The chain is built from TRBV7-6 and TRBJ2-3; D gene uncertain. Trimming took 5 bases from V and 5 from J, leaving 11 bases between them. Germline values: CDR1 SGHVS, CDR2 FNYEAQ. The CDR3 totals 13 residues. The DNA for the CDR3 is TGTGCCAGCAGCCCGTCAGGCAGAGATACGCAGTATTTT. Translating gives CASSPSGRDTQYF.

V and J are TRBV7-2 and TRBJ2-2; 7 positions agree with TRBD2. The CDR3 spans 17 residues. V gave up 1 base and J gave up 3 bases; unmatched junction bases: 8. CDR1 and CDR2 from the germline V gene are SGHTA and FQGNSA. The CDR3 DNA is TGTGCCAGCAGCTTAGTTTCGTTGGCGGGGGACACCGGGGAGCTGTTTTTT. It encodes CASSLVSLAGDTGELFF.

This clone was detected once. V gene TRBV13 combines with J gene TRBJ2-3; D ambiguous. The CDR3 length is 11 residues. Trimming left V 0 bases short and J 10 bases short, with 5 bases between. Germline V gives CDR1 PRHDT, CDR2 FYEKMQ (reference sequence). CDR3 nucleotide sequence: TGTGCCAGCAGCTTAGGACAGTCGCAGTATTTT. As protein: CASSLGQSQYF. Full variable domain (outside the CDR3, taken from reference TRBV13 and TRBJ2-3): AAGVIQSPRHLIKEKRETATLKCYPIPRHDTVYWYQQGPGQDPQFLISFYEKMQSDKGSIPDRFSAQQFSDYHSELNMSSLELGDSALYFCASSLGQSQYFGPGTRLTVL.

The chain combines TRBV25-1 with TRBJ1-2, with TRBD1 as a possible D gene (5 bases). Trimming removed 3 bases at V and 8 bases at J, with 10 bases between. The CDR3 length is 12 residues. Germline-derived CDR1 and CDR2 are MGHDK and SYGVNS. The CDR3 loop reads CASSEQGYGYTF. Here the CDR3 DNA reads TGTGCCAGCAGTGAGCAGGGATACGGCTACACCTTC.

This sequence joins TRBV7-2 and TRBJ2-1; the D gene is possibly TRBD1 (6 bases). Germline CDR1 is SGHTA and CDR2 is FQGNSA. Deletions cut 5 bases from V and 4 bases from J, with 18 bases between. The CDR3 covers 16 residues. The CDR3 sequence is CASSPGQTTLYNEQFF. CDR3 DNA: TGTGCCAGCAGCCCTGGACAGACTACTCTATACAATGAGCAGTTCTTC.

This clone was detected a few times. The chain is built from TRBV5-1 and TRBJ2-1, with D possibly TRBD2 on 5 matching bases. Trimming stripped 6 bases from V and 5 bases from J, with 24 bases between. Looked up from germline, CDR1 is SGHRS and CDR2 is YFSETQ. The CDR3 has 17 amino acids. This CDR3 is CASNLSPSRGMNNEQFF. The CDR3 bases are TGCGCCAGCAACCTTTCTCCCTCTCGAGGGATGAACAATGAGCAGTTCTTC.

The V call is TRBV19, the J call TRBJ1-4; no clear D gene. CDR3 length: 17 amino acids. Deletions cut 3 bases from V and 0 bases from J, with 14 bases between. Germline V gene lookup returns CDR1 LNHDA and CDR2 SQIVND (reference sequence). The CDR3 DNA follows: TGTGCCAGTAGTATGCCCCTTTCCATAGCAACTAATGAAAAACTGTTTTTT. This gives the protein CASSMPLSIATNEKLFF.